What follows are 32 T cell receptor beta chains derived from one specimen sequenced in a study of patients and donors after allogeneic stem cell transplantation (dated by TCRdb to between 2020 and 2021). Library generation was performed with RT-PCR. TCRdb names NextSeq 550 as the instrument used. The public sequencing data were trimmed at Q25 with fastp and processed into clonotypes with MiXCR by TCRdb, which kept only in-frame beta chains. Under each unique CDR3 protein, matching rows form one entry showing the most common genes and DNA. For this sample there are some 20,000 distinct CDR3 sequences; about 30% appear just once. The ten most abundant clones make up approximately 50% of the sample. The sample was blood, either unsorted or a sorted T cell fraction (not recorded which). The receptors derive from a human donor who was either an allogeneic HSCT recipient or a stem cell or donor lymphocyte infusion donor (not recorded which). It is not recorded whose cells these are; they may come from a transplant donor.

Ten or more counts support this clonotype. V is TRBV10-3 and J is TRBJ1-2, with D perhaps matching TRBD1 (6 bases). The CDR3 covers 12 residues. Germline values: CDR1 ENHRY, CDR2 SYGVKD. Trimming removed 6 bases from V and 5 bases from J, with 10 bases in between. The CDR3 coding sequence is TGTGCCATCAGCAGGGGATGGTATGGCTACACCTTC. Amino acids: CAISRGWYGYTF.

This clonotype came up many times. V gene TRBV25-1 combines with J gene TRBJ1-2; D is undetermined. The CDR3 contains 13 residues. Germline CDR1 MGHDK, CDR2 SYGVNS. Trimming took 2 bases from V and 0 from J, leaving 4 bases between them. CDR3 residues: CASSEPANYGYTF. The DNA for the CDR3 is TGTGCCAGCAGTGAACCGGCTAACTATGGCTACACCTTC.

The chain combines TRBV20-1 with TRBJ1-2, with unresolved D. The CDR3 extends over 13 amino acids. The germline gives CDR1 DFQATT, CDR2 SNEGSKA (reference sequence). With 5 bases removed from V and 4 bases from J, the gap between germline ends came to 14 bases. The CDR3 protein is CSAPPSGPYGYTF. The CDR3 nucleotides read TGCAGTGCTCCCCCCTCAGGACCCTATGGCTACACCTTC.

This clonotype was seen more than once but under ten times. The chain has TRBV15 and TRBJ2-5, with D uncertain. Germline V gene data show CDR1 as LNHNV and CDR2 as YYDKDF (reference sequence). The length of the CDR3 is 17 residues. Trimming removed 0 bases from V and 1 base from J, with 15 bases in between. For the CDR3, the DNA is TGTGCCACCAGCAGAGACTACGCCTTCCAAGGCCAAGAGACCCAGTACTTC. This codes for CATSRDYAFQGQETQYF.

The chain combines TRBV4-2 with TRBJ1-5, with TRBD1 as a possible D gene (6 bases). V was cut by 1 base and J by 0 bases, with 16 bases left in between. The length of the CDR3 is 18 residues. From germline, CDR1 is LGHNA and CDR2 YNFKEQ. CDR3 sequence (DNA): TGTGCCAGCAGCCAAGTTCTCATAACAGGGTATAGCAATCAGCCCCAGCATTTT. Encoded protein: CASSQVLITGYSNQPQHF.

This clonotype was observed a handful of times. The chain couples TRBV11-2 to TRBJ1-6; no clear D gene. The CDR3 totals 18 residues. Per germline, CDR1 SGHAT and CDR2 FQNNGV. V was trimmed by 5 bases and J by 0 bases, leaving 17 bases between them. The CDR3 DNA reads TGTGCCAGCAGCCAAAGTCGGACGCTGAGCTCCTATAATTCACCCCTCCACTTT. Amino acids: CASSQSRTLSSYNSPLHF.

The chain employs TRBV5-5 and TRBJ2-1; D call uncertain. The CDR3 runs to 15 residues. V was trimmed by 1 base and J by 1 base, leaving 9 bases between them. Germline loops: CDR1 SGHKS, CDR2 YYEKEE (reference sequence). The CDR3 here is CASSLRLGSYNEQFF. CDR3 DNA sequence: TGTGCCAGCAGCTTGCGACTTGGGTCCTACAATGAGCAGTTCTTC.

This sequence joins TRBV9 and TRBJ1-2; D is unresolved. This CDR3 comprises 13 residues. V shed 3 bases and J shed 1 base, with 7 bases lying between them. Germline lookup yields CDR1 SGDLS and CDR2 YYNGEE. This CDR3 reads CASSAFNNYGYTF. The CDR3 nucleotides are TGTGCCAGCAGCGCCTTTAATAACTATGGCTACACCTTC.

Only a few counts were recorded for this clonotype. This chain links TRBV7-9 with TRBJ1-4; D is uncertain. The CDR3 covers 14 residues. Trimming left V 4 bases short and J 6 bases short, with 12 bases between. Per the germline V gene, CDR1 is SEHNR and CDR2 is FQNEAQ (reference sequence). The CDR3 protein is CASSSGRGDEKLFF. DNA for the CDR3: TGTGCCAGCAGCTCCGGACGGGGAGATGAAAAACTGTTTTTT. The whole variable domain, remainder taken from reference TRBV7-9 and TRBJ1-4, is DTGVSQNPRHKITKRGQNVTFRCDPISEHNRLYWYRQTLGQGPEFLTYFQNEAQLEKSRLLSDRFSAERPKGSFSTLEIQRTEQGDSAMYLCASSSGRGDEKLFFGSGTQLSVL.

This clonotype was recorded a few times. This chain links TRBV7-2 with TRBJ2-2; 8 bases map to TRBD1. The V gene end was trimmed by 3 bases and the J gene end by 5 bases; junction bases not matched to a gene: 2. Germline values: CDR1 SGHTA, CDR2 FQGNSA. This CDR3 spans 14 amino acids. Here the CDR3 DNA reads TGTGCCAGCAGCTTGACAGGGGCAACCGGGGAGCTGTTTTTT. It specifies CASSLTGATGELFF. Supplemented by reference TRBV7-2 and TRBJ2-2, the full variable domain reads GAGVSQSPSNKVTEKGKDVELRCDPISGHTALYWYRQSLGQGLEFLIYFQGNSAPDKSGLPSDRFSAERTGGSVSTLTIQRTQQEDSAVYLCASSLTGATGELFFGEGSRLTVL.

J is TRBJ1-1 and V is TRBV4-3; unclear D gene. Germline CDR1 is LGHNA and CDR2 is YSLEER. Trimming cost V 0 bases and J 4 bases, with 9 bases left between them. This CDR3 region has 14 residues. This chain's CDR3 is CASSQDQGSTEAFF. CDR3 sequence (DNA): TGCGCCAGCAGCCAAGATCAAGGGAGCACTGAAGCTTTCTTT.

This clonotype showed up just a few times. This rearrangement joins TRBV2 to TRBJ2-7, with D unclear. The ends were cut back, 4 bases at V and 4 bases at J, with 11 bases in the middle. There are 13 residues in the CDR3. CDR1 and CDR2 from the germline V gene are SNHLY and FYNNEI. This chain's CDR3 is CASSVTPRYEQYV. The DNA for the CDR3 is TGTGCCAGCAGTGTAACCCCGAGATACGAGCAGTACGTC.

This clonotype occurred many times. This rearrangement joins TRBV12-3 or TRBV12-4 to TRBJ1-1; D gene ambiguous. The CDR3 consists of 11 residues. Between the trimmed V and J ends, which lost 4 bases and 1 base, there was a span of 1 base. The CDR3 reads CASSWNTEAFF. CDR3 DNA: TGTGCCAGCAGTTGGAACACTGAAGCTTTCTTT.

The sample holds a few counts of this clonotype. The chain uses TRBV6-9 and TRBJ1-5, with D unclear. Looked up from germline, CDR1 is MNHGY and CDR2 is SVAAGI. Trimming cost V 2 bases and J 0 bases, with 5 bases left between them. The CDR3 has 14 amino acids. In DNA form, the CDR3 reads TGTGCCAGCAGTTATGGGGATAGCAATCAGCCCCAGCATTTT. Translating gives CASSYGDSNQPQHF.

This clonotype was seen a few times. J is TRBJ1-4 and V is TRBV7-8; weak D call: TRBD1 (6 bases). Trimming pared 4 bases from V and 3 bases from J, leaving 12 bases between. CDR1 SGHVS and CDR2 FQNEAQ come from the germline V gene. The CDR3 length is 15 residues. This CDR3 reads CASSSTGRANEKLFF. CDR3 sequence (DNA): TGTGCCAGCAGCTCCACAGGGAGGGCTAATGAAAAACTGTTTTTT.

The genes are TRBV6-5 and TRBJ1-2, with 7 bases aligning to TRBD1. After removal of 0 bases from V and 1 base from J, the junction contained 2 bases not matched to a gene. Germline assignment: CDR1 MNHEY and CDR2 SVGAGI. This CDR3 is built from 15 residues. For the CDR3, the DNA is TGTGCCAGCAGTTACTCGGGGACAGATAACTATGGCTACACCTTC. Its protein is CASSYSGTDNYGYTF.

This clonotype appeared a few times. The chain has TRBV29-1 and TRBJ2-7; D remains ambiguous. Trimming cost V 2 bases and J 0 bases, with 2 bases left between them. The CDR3 has 11 amino acids. Per germline, CDR1 SQVTM and CDR2 ANQGSEA. CDR3 sequence: CSVETSYEQYF. The CDR3 nucleotides are TGCAGCGTTGAAACCTCCTACGAGCAGTACTTC.

This clonotype came up a few times. The chain carries TRBV28 and TRBJ2-7, with TRBD1 as a possible D gene (6 bases). Germline CDR1 MDHEN, CDR2 SYDVKM. The CDR3 consists of 14 residues. Trimming took off 8 bases at V and 3 bases at J, with 17 bases between the two ends. As DNA, the CDR3 is TGTGCCAGCGGCCCGGGGCAGGGGAACTACGAGCAGTACGTC. It codes for CASGPGQGNYEQYV.

This clonotype has a handful of counts. This chain links TRBV7-2 with TRBJ1-3, with TRBD1 as a possible D gene (6 bases). Trimming left V 7 bases short and J 4 bases short, with 20 bases between. This CDR3 region has 16 residues. The germline CDR1 and CDR2 sequences are SGHTA and FQGNSA. CDR3 sequence: CASTLGGSPHGNTIYF. Here the CDR3 DNA reads TGTGCCAGCACCCTAGGGGGGTCTCCCCACGGAAACACCATATATTTT.

This clonotype was detected only a few times. This chain uses TRBV28 with TRBJ1-5; TRBD1 matches at 7 bases. The CDR3 is 17 residues long. Germline V lookup: CDR1 MDHEN, CDR2 SYDVKM. J was trimmed by 4 bases and V by 6 bases; bases with no gene match: 15. CDR3 in DNA: TGTGCCAGCAGCCTTACCTGGAGGGGACAGCGTAATCAGCCCCAGCATTTT. Translating gives CASSLTWRGQRNQPQHF.

This clonotype turned up a few times. The rearrangement uses TRBV7-9 and TRBJ1-2, with 10 bases aligning to TRBD1. Germline V gene lookup returns CDR1 SEHNR and CDR2 FQNEAQ (reference sequence). Trimming took 5 bases from V and 1 from J; bases not matched to a gene: 7. The CDR3 has 16 residues. DNA for the CDR3: TGTGCCAGCAGCCCTCGGACAGGGGGATTTAACTATGGCTACACCTTC. It yields the protein CASSPRTGGFNYGYTF.

V and J are TRBV20-1 and TRBJ1-1; no firm D call. Trimming stripped 0 bases from V and 0 bases from J, with 8 bases between. Germline values: CDR1 DFQATT, CDR2 SNEGSKA (reference sequence). The CDR3 is made up of 14 amino acids. The CDR3 DNA is TGCAGTGCTAGAGACGGACGGGTGAACACTGAAGCTTTCTTT. Protein: CSARDGRVNTEAFF.

The V and J genes are TRBV19 and TRBJ1-5; possible D gene TRBD1, 6 bases. Germline V gene sequence: CDR1 LNHDA, CDR2 SQIVND (reference sequence). The CDR3 has 12 amino acids. Deletions cut 5 bases from V and 9 bases from J, with 11 bases between. CDR3 residues: CASSPTGGPQHF. The CDR3 DNA is TGTGCCAGTAGTCCGACAGGTGGGCCCCAGCATTTT.

The chain links TRBV6-1 to TRBJ1-1; D perhaps matches TRBD1 (6 bases). V was cut by 8 bases and J by 5 bases, with 15 bases left in between. CDR1 and CDR2 from the germline V gene are MNHNS and SASEGT. The CDR3 spans 13 residues. The DNA of the CDR3 is TGTGCCAGCCCGGGGGCAGGGAGGACTGAAGCTTTCTTT. Its translation is CASPGAGRTEAFF.

A few counts support this clonotype. This CDR3 reads CSASGPTYEQYF. CDR3 bases: TGCAGTGCTAGTGGGCCGACCTACGAGCAGTACTTC. This chain connects TRBV20-1 to TRBJ2-7; D uncertain. There are 12 residues in the CDR3. The V end was cut by 3 bases, the J end by 2 bases, with 8 bases between. The germline V gene encodes CDR1 DFQATT and CDR2 SNEGSKA (reference sequence).

The V gene is TRBV12-3 or TRBV12-4, the J gene TRBJ1-5, with 9 bases identical to TRBD1. The CDR3 contains 14 residues. After removal of 5 bases from V and 6 bases from J, the junction contained 5 bases not matched to a gene. This CDR3 reads CASSPGQGFQPQHF. CDR3 nucleotide sequence: TGTGCCAGCAGTCCGGGACAGGGATTTCAGCCCCAGCATTTT.

This clonotype was seen repeatedly, ten times or more. The chain joins TRBV12-3 or TRBV12-4 to TRBJ1-1; D gene unclear. Trimming took 4 bases from V and 6 from J, leaving 12 bases between them. The CDR3 covers 13 residues. The CDR3 is CASSSISGAEAFF. Written as DNA, the CDR3 is TGTGCCAGCAGTTCCATCTCAGGTGCTGAAGCTTTCTTT.

The chain employs TRBV7-2 and TRBJ2-2, with 8 bases that match TRBD1. The trim removed 6 bases at V and 2 bases at J, leaving 8 bases unmatched. The CDR3 has 16 residues. Germline V CDR1 and CDR2: SGHTA, FQGNSA. The CDR3 loop is CASSFDRGRNTGELFF. CDR3 DNA: TGTGCCAGCAGTTTCGACAGGGGAAGAAACACCGGGGAGCTGTTTTTT.

The table lists this clonotype with a few counts. The chain has TRBV7-9 and TRBJ2-5; 7 positions agree with TRBD1. The CDR3 runs 15 residues. Germline loops: CDR1 SEHNR, CDR2 FQNEAQ (reference sequence). J lost 2 bases, V lost 5 bases, and 8 bases had no gene match. CDR3 sequence: CASSTTGSSQETQYF. The DNA of the CDR3 is TGTGCCAGCAGCACGACAGGGAGTTCGCAAGAGACCCAGTACTTC.

This clonotype was found a few times. The CDR3 reads CASSYNRVAEAFF. DNA for the CDR3: TGTGCCAGCAGTTACAACAGGGTGGCTGAAGCTTTCTTT. The gene calls are TRBV6-5 and TRBJ1-1; possible D gene TRBD1, 6 bases. There are 13 residues in the CDR3. From germline, CDR1 is MNHEY and CDR2 SVGAGI. Trimming stripped 2 bases from V and 6 bases from J, with 10 bases between.

This clonotype was observed many times. The chain has TRBV5-1 and TRBJ1-1; D not certain. This CDR3 region has 13 residues. Germline lookup yields CDR1 SGHRS and CDR2 YFSETQ. V dropped 0 bases and J dropped 5 bases, with 8 bases sitting between them. As DNA, the CDR3 is TGCGCCAGCAGCTTGGGTTCGGGGACTGAAGCTTTCTTT. It encodes CASSLGSGTEAFF. Complete variable domain (other parts from reference TRBV5-1 and TRBJ1-1): KAGVTQTPRYLIKTRGQQVTLSCSPISGHRSVSWYQQTPGQGLQFLFEYFSETQRNKGNFPGRFSGRQFSNSRSEMNVSTLELGDSALYLCASSLGSGTEAFFGQGTRLTVV.

This rearrangement joins TRBV12-3 or TRBV12-4 to TRBJ2-6, with D possibly TRBD2 on 5 matching bases. This CDR3 comprises 11 residues. Trimming pared 4 bases from V and 14 bases from J, leaving 9 bases between. The DNA of the CDR3 is TGTGCCAGCAGTTCAAAGCGGTTCCTGACTTTC. This encodes CASSSKRFLTF.